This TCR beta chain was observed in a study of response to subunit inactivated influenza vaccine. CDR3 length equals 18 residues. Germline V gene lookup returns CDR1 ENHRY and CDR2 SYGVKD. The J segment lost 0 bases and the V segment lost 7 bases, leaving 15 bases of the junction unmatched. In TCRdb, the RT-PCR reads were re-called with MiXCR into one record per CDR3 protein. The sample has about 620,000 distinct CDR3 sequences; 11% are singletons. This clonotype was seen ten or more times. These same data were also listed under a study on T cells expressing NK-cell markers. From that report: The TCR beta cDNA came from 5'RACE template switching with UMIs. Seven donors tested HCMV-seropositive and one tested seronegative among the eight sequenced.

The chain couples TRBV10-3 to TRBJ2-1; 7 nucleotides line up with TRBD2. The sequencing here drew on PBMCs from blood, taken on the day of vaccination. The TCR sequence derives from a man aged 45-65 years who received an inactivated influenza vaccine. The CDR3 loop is CAITRMWLAESSYNEQFF. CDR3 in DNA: TGTGCCATCACCCGCATGTGGCTAGCGGAGAGCTCCTACAATGAGCAGTTCTTC.